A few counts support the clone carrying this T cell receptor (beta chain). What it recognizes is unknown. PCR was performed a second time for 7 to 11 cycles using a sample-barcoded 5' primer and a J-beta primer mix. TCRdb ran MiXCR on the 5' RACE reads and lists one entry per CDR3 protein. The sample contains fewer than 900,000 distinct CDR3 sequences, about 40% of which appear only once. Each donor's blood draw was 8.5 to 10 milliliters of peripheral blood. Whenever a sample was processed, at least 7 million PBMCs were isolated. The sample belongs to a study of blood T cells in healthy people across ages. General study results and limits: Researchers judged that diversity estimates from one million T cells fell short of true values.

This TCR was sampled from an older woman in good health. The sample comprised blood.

The CDR3 region has the DNA TGTGCCAGCAGCTTAGGGAGGGACGGGACACTCAATTCCTACGAGCAGTACTTC. Residues: CASSLGRDGTLNSYEQYF. The V and J genes are TRBV7-9 and TRBJ2-7; D is possibly TRBD1 or TRBD2 (6 bases each). This CDR3 comprises 18 residues. V lost 1 base and J 1 base, leaving 20 bases between the germline ends. The germline CDR1 and CDR2 sequences are SEHNR and FQNEAQ (reference sequence).